These 9 T cell receptor beta chains were all obtained from the same sample, sequenced in a study of T cells in Graves' hyperthyroidism and ophthalmopathy. The TCR beta CDR3 regions underwent amplification using RNA transcripts as the source. The HTBI set primed first-round TCR CDR3 RT-PCR. TCRdb reprocessed the multiplex PCR reads via MiXCR and lists one record per CDR3 protein. The table includes 620,000 or so distinct CDR3 sequences, more than 14% detected once. Sequencing was performed on blood. The receptors here all came from a woman between 50 and 59 years old with Graves' ophthalmopathy.

This chain uses TRBV6-1 with TRBJ2-2, with a weak D call TRBD1 (6 bases). This CDR3 is built from 15 residues. V lost 8 bases, J lost 1 base, and 14 bases lay in between. CDR1 is MNHNS and CDR2 is SASEGT in the germline V gene. The CDR3 protein is CASGEQGLNTGELFF. The CDR3, as DNA: TGTGCCAGCGGGGAACAGGGTTTGAACACCGGGGAGCTGTTTTTT.

This clonotype was detected many times. The rearrangement joins TRBV5-1 to TRBJ2-7; the match to TRBD2 covers 11 bases. Germline-derived CDR1 and CDR2 are SGHRS and YFSETQ. Trimming removed 4 bases from V and 2 bases from J; junction bases left unmatched: 5. The CDR3 has 15 residues. For the CDR3, the DNA is TGCGCCAGCAGCACCGGGACTAGCGGTGCCTACGAGCAGTACTTC. It specifies CASSTGTSGAYEQYF.

The genes are TRBV9 and TRBJ1-3, with a weak D call TRBD1 (6 bases). The CDR3 is 14 amino acids. V was trimmed by 2 bases and J by 4 bases, leaving 10 bases between them. Germline CDR1 is SGDLS and CDR2 is YYNGEE. CDR3 nucleotide sequence: TGTGCCAGCAGCGTCGACAGGTGGGGAAACACCATATATTTT. This encodes CASSVDRWGNTIYF.

This clonotype was recorded at least ten times. This sequence joins TRBV12-5 and TRBJ2-1; D assignment may be TRBD1 or TRBD2 (5 bases each). Germline V lookup: CDR1 LGHNT, CDR2 FRNRAP. The V end was cut by 6 bases, the J end by 6 bases, with 15 bases between. This CDR3 contains 14 residues. The CDR3 DNA reads as TGTGCTAGTGGCGAACCCAGGGACCTCAATGAGCAGTTCTTC. Its translation: CASGEPRDLNEQFF.

This clonotype was detected many times. This rearrangement joins TRBV7-2 to TRBJ2-7; 8 nucleotides align to TRBD1. The CDR3 length is 15 residues. CDR1 SGHTA and CDR2 FQGNSA come from the germline V gene. Unmatched junction bases numbered 10, after V lost 5 bases and J lost 4 bases. The CDR3 spells CASSPSQGALYEQYF. As DNA, the CDR3 is TGTGCCAGCAGCCCCAGTCAGGGGGCGCTTTACGAGCAGTACTTC. The variable domain in full, completed from reference TRBV7-2 and TRBJ2-7, reads GAGVSQSPSNKVTEKGKDVELRCDPISGHTALYWYRQSLGQGLEFLIYFQGNSAPDKSGLPSDRFSAERTGGSVSTLTIQRTQQEDSAVYLCASSPSQGALYEQYFGPGTRLTVT.

This clonotype came up many times. The V call is TRBV28, the J call TRBJ1-5, with 10 bases matching TRBD1. CDR3 length: 16 residues. In germline, CDR1 is MDHEN, CDR2 SYDVKM. With V trimmed by 4 bases and J by 2 bases, 5 bases remained unmatched. The CDR3 bases are TGTGCCAGCAGTTCTTGGACAGGGGGTGGCAATCAGCCCCAGCATTTT. Its protein product is CASSSWTGGGNQPQHF.

This clonotype has just a few counts. The J gene is TRBJ2-1, the V gene TRBV27; D not resolved. The V end was cut by 5 bases, the J end by 6 bases, with 11 bases between. Germline CDR1 is MNHEY and CDR2 is SMNVEV (reference sequence). CDR3 length: 13 amino acids. CDR3 nucleotides: TGTGCCAGCAGTATGTTTGGGTTCAATGAGCAGTTCTTC. The encoded protein is CASSMFGFNEQFF.

This clonotype was picked up many times. The chain carries TRBV9 and TRBJ1-2, with 8 bases that match TRBD1. The CDR3 totals 14 residues. V trimming: 4 bases; J trimming: 6 bases; junction bases outside the gene matches: 8. From germline, CDR1 is SGDLS and CDR2 YYNGEE. The CDR3 loop is CASSTRQGWDGYTF. As DNA, the CDR3 is TGTGCCAGCAGCACCCGACAGGGGTGGGATGGCTACACCTTC.

This clonotype has ten or more counts. The CDR3 here is CASSGTRDNEQFF. The CDR3 bases are TGTGCCAGCAGCGGGACTAGAGACAATGAGCAGTTCTTC. The rearrangement links TRBV7-9 to TRBJ2-1; 8 bases agree with TRBD2. The CDR3 spans 13 residues. With V trimmed by 5 bases and J by 5 bases, 2 bases remained unmatched. Germline CDR1 reads SEHNR; CDR2 reads FQNEAQ (reference sequence).